These T cell receptor beta chains were read from a single sample in a study of graft-versus-host responses after intestinal transplantation. No cognate antigen is known for these TCRs. Profiling relied on immunoSEQ multiplex PCR, and the TCRdb table lists in-frame clones only, not all of them. This sample has over 100,000 clones, with just under 95% found just once. The material was unstimulated CD8+ T cells sorted from spleen or lymph node cells, obtained before transplant. All receptors derive from a human donor who was the organ donor for an intestinal transplant. CDR3s include the opening cysteine and the closing phenylalanine or tryptophan. The D gene is left open where the match is weak. Size is omitted from some rows. Given values are once, few, many or a class for expanded clones.

j_gene: TRBJ2-7; d_gene: TRBD1; v_gene: TRBV7-9; abundance: .; CDR3aa: CASSMGQGSSYEQYF; CDR3nt: TGTGCCAGCAGCATGGGACAGGGGTCCTCCTACGAGCAGTACTTC
j_gene: TRBJ2-3; d_gene: .; v_gene: TRBV27; abundance: .; CDR3aa: CASSFGANTQYF; CDR3nt: TGTGCCAGCAGTTTTGGGGCGAATACGCAGTATTTT
j_gene: TRBJ2-2; d_gene: TRBD1; v_gene: TRBV2; abundance: .; CDR3aa: CASSEDRGSGELFF; CDR3nt: TGTGCCAGCAGTGAGGACAGGGGAAGCGGGGAGCTGTTTTTT
j_gene: TRBJ2-7; d_gene: .; v_gene: TRBV10-3; abundance: .; CDR3aa: CAISEGSSGYEQYF; CDR3nt: TGTGCCATCAGTGAGGGTTCGTCAGGATACGAGCAGTACTTC
j_gene: TRBJ2-7; d_gene: .; v_gene: TRBV5-5; abundance: .; CDR3aa: CASSLTTDSYEQYF; CDR3nt: TGTGCCAGCAGCTTGACGACGGACAGCTACGAGCAGTACTTC
j_gene: TRBJ1-2; d_gene: .; v_gene: TRBV29-1; abundance: .; CDR3aa: CSVSETENYGYTF; CDR3nt: TGCAGCGTTTCCGAGACCGAGAACTATGGCTACACCTTC
j_gene: TRBJ2-7; d_gene: TRBD2; v_gene: TRBV4-2; abundance: .; CDR3aa: CASSPSGSSYEQYF; CDR3nt: TGTGCCAGCAGCCCTAGCGGGAGCTCCTACGAGCAGTACTTC
j_gene: TRBJ2-7; d_gene: TRBD2; v_gene: TRBV29-1; abundance: .; CDR3aa: CSVDTGLAGAEQYF; CDR3nt: TGCAGCGTTGATACCGGACTAGCGGGAGCCGAGCAGTACTTC
j_gene: TRBJ2-1; d_gene: TRBD1; v_gene: TRBV28; abundance: .; CDR3aa: CASREPGQGYYNEQFF; CDR3nt: TGTGCCAGCAGGGAGCCGGGACAGGGATACTACAATGAGCAGTTCTTC
j_gene: TRBJ2-3; d_gene: .; v_gene: TRBV5-1; abundance: .; CDR3aa: CASSLDLGQSIITDTQYF; CDR3nt: TGCGCCAGCAGCTTGGATTTAGGGCAAAGCATAATTACAGATACGCAGTATTTT
j_gene: TRBJ2-3; d_gene: TRBD1; v_gene: TRBV30; abundance: .; CDR3aa: CAWSAGQGHTDTQYF; CDR3nt: TGTGCCTGGAGTGCCGGACAGGGCCACACAGATACGCAGTATTTT
j_gene: TRBJ1-2; d_gene: TRBD1; v_gene: TRBV6-1; abundance: .; CDR3aa: CASSEEFGTGRGYTF; CDR3nt: TGTGCCAGCAGTGAAGAATTTGGGACAGGCCGTGGCTACACCTTC
j_gene: TRBJ2-7; d_gene: .; v_gene: TRBV27; abundance: .; CDR3aa: CASSLRDSYEQYF; CDR3nt: TGTGCCAGCAGTTTGCGGGACTCCTACGAGCAGTACTTC
j_gene: TRBJ1-5; d_gene: .; v_gene: TRBV18; abundance: .; CDR3aa: CASSPRYSNQPQHF; CDR3nt: TGTGCCAGCTCACCTCGATATAGCAATCAGCCCCAGCATTTT
j_gene: TRBJ1-5; d_gene: .; v_gene: TRBV12-2; abundance: .; CDR3aa: CASRFRLRTGGEVQPQHF; CDR3nt: TGTGCAAGTCGCTTTAGGCTTAGGACAGGGGGCGAGGTTCAGCCCCAGCATTTT
j_gene: TRBJ1-1; d_gene: .; v_gene: TRBV7-3; abundance: .; CDR3aa: CASSLNLRWDPMNTEAFF; CDR3nt: TGTGCCAGCAGCTTAAATCTTCGATGGGATCCCATGAACACTGAAGCTTTCTTT
j_gene: TRBJ2-1; d_gene: TRBD1; v_gene: TRBV7-6; abundance: once; CDR3aa: CASSEDRDEQFF; CDR3nt: TGTGCCAGCAGCGAAGACAGGGATGAGCAGTTCTTC
j_gene: TRBJ2-7; d_gene: .; v_gene: TRBV27; abundance: .; CDR3aa: CASSLVSSYEQYF; CDR3nt: TGTGCCAGCAGTTTGGTCAGCTCCTACGAGCAGTACTTC
j_gene: TRBJ2-7; d_gene: .; v_gene: TRBV9; abundance: .; CDR3aa: CASSPRRGTYYEQYF; CDR3nt: TGTGCCAGCAGCCCTAGACGCGGGACCTATTACGAGCAGTACTTC
j_gene: TRBJ2-3; d_gene: TRBD2; v_gene: TRBV5-1; abundance: .; CDR3aa: CASSPTSGRTIVSLSTDTQYF; CDR3nt: TGCGCCAGCAGCCCGACTAGCGGGAGGACCATTGTTAGCCTTAGCACAGATACGCAGTATTTT
j_gene: TRBJ2-3; d_gene: .; v_gene: TRBV27; abundance: .; CDR3aa: CASSKGTSTDTQYF; CDR3nt: TGTGCCAGCAGTAAAGGGACTAGCACAGATACGCAGTATTTT
j_gene: TRBJ2-7; d_gene: TRBD2; v_gene: TRBV14; abundance: .; CDR3aa: CASSLGAGGSYEQYF; CDR3nt: TGTGCCAGCAGCCTGGGAGCGGGGGGCTCCTACGAGCAGTACTTC
j_gene: TRBJ1-1; d_gene: .; v_gene: TRBV6-5; abundance: .; CDR3aa: CASSYTGSNTEAFF; CDR3nt: TGTGCCAGCAGTTACACGGGGTCAAACACTGAAGCTTTCTTT
j_gene: TRBJ2-1; d_gene: TRBD2; v_gene: TRBV5-4; abundance: .; CDR3aa: CASSWNSGSSEQFF; CDR3nt: TGTGCCAGCAGCTGGAATAGCGGGAGCTCTGAGCAGTTCTTC
j_gene: TRBJ2-1; d_gene: TRBD2; v_gene: TRBV7-3; abundance: .; CDR3aa: CASSLTMASGGLSSYNEQFF; CDR3nt: TGTGCCAGCAGCTTAACGATGGCTAGCGGGGGTTTAAGCTCCTACAATGAGCAGTTCTTC